The TCR beta chain described here comes from a study of cytomegalovirus exposure and HLA in healthy donors. Study details: Across under 450 genotyped donors, approximately 80% landed in the Caucasian-associated ancestry cluster.

This PCR relied on a set of 60 Vbeta primers and 13 Jbeta primers. The protocol was immunoSEQ multiplex PCR, while the TCRdb copy is restricted to in-frame clones and leaves out a portion. The table lists about 67,000 clones, roughly 77% of them singletons, with around 4% in the top ten. Study findings and constraints: The likely origin of a cluster of highly shared sequence variants was a sequencing artifact.

Trimming cost V 0 bases and J 10 bases, with 18 bases left between them. In germline, CDR1 is MNHNS, CDR2 SASEGT. The CDR3 loop spans 15 amino acids. Healthy donors of bone marrow made up the group. About this clone itself: Antigen: not known.

The sample consisted of PBMCs. The chain employs TRBV6-1 and TRBJ1-1; perhaps TRBD1 as D (5 bases). This clonotype was sampled from a woman in her 30s in good health and CMV-seronegative. DNA of the CDR3: TGTGCCAGCAGTGAAGCCCTACCGGTAAGGGGTCGAGCTTTCTTT. It is translated as CASSEALPVRGRAFF.